A selection of T cell receptor beta chains follows, all from one sample in a study of T-cell memory formation after mild COVID-19. In TCRdb, the 5' RACE reads were re-called with MiXCR into one record per CDR3 protein. The table has about 320,000 distinct CDR3 sequences, 13% to 15% seen once. Sequencing was carried out using PBMCs or a T cell subset sorted from them (not recorded which). These receptors all stem from a man younger than 35 who had mild COVID-19 (a few samples of this study predate the infection). Cell type and time point are not known. Both conserved end residues are part of each CDR3. Size tells how often a clone was seen (once, few, many) or the class of an expanded clone, and some rows leave it out.

CDR3 protein,clone size,J gene,V gene
CASSFRPGELFF,many,TRBJ2-2,TRBV12-3/TRBV12-4
CASSLINQPQHF,-,TRBJ1-5,TRBV28
CASSFSKETQYF,few,TRBJ2-5,TRBV12-3/TRBV12-4
CASSSPTSGGDQETQYF,-,TRBJ2-5,TRBV7-9
CASSASKSGTYYGYTF,few,TRBJ1-2,TRBV9
CASSYLGSRQETQYF,few,TRBJ2-5,TRBV6-2/TRBV6-3
CASSHRGRGKSSQYF,few,TRBJ2-5,TRBV27
CATSRRDRGSEAFF,many,TRBJ1-1,TRBV15
CASSLERHSSLFF,-,TRBJ1-4,TRBV7-6
CASSSTGTGANVLTF,few,TRBJ2-6,TRBV7-2
CASSLDSGGAGTGELFF,-,TRBJ2-2,TRBV7-3
CASSLVGQGRQPQHF,few,TRBJ1-5,TRBV7-9
CASSFNSGSYEQYF,-,TRBJ2-7,TRBV7-2
CASSSSTSGASDTQYF,few,TRBJ2-3,TRBV6-5
CASRSSGSAGNTIYF,few,TRBJ1-3,TRBV14
CASSLGAGTSTDTQYF,few,TRBJ2-3,TRBV7-8
CASSGHLIVTNEKLFF,-,TRBJ1-4,TRBV2
CSAYDRHTEAFF,many,TRBJ1-1,TRBV20-1
CASSTGTRRNF,-,TRBJ2-5,TRBV12-3/TRBV12-4
CASSAGFDRPSYGYTF,-,TRBJ1-2,TRBV5-1
CASSKRGYEQYF,-,TRBJ2-7,TRBV27
CATSQQNQNTEAFF,few,TRBJ1-1,TRBV15
CASTEWRGLNTEAFF,-,TRBJ1-1,TRBV7-8
CASGHQGQETQYF,-,TRBJ2-5,TRBV5-5
CASSPIFDTGELFF,few,TRBJ2-2,TRBV6-4
CATSPRRTTQGPDTQYF,few,TRBJ2-3,TRBV15
CASSPRANPETQYF,-,TRBJ2-5,TRBV27
CASSFFGLRPLNNEQFF,-,TRBJ2-1,TRBV12-3/TRBV12-4
CSAWSHRDSPLHF,-,TRBJ1-6,TRBV20-1
CASTQVGGVNTGELFF,few,TRBJ2-2,TRBV7-3
CASRDNVDTQYF,-,TRBJ2-3,TRBV12-3/TRBV12-4
CASSPDLGWGGETQYF,-,TRBJ2-5,TRBV4-2
CASTPRRLAGNEQFF,few,TRBJ2-1,TRBV6-5
CASRPGSYQETQYF,-,TRBJ2-5,TRBV6-6
CASTPQARSDTQYF,-,TRBJ2-3,TRBV28
CASSGVQAAGYTF,many,TRBJ1-2,TRBV12-3/TRBV12-4
CSAPTGSDTQYF,few,TRBJ2-3,TRBV20-1
CSAVTGNSPLHF,-,TRBJ1-6,TRBV20-1
CASSPQGGGPNEQFF,-,TRBJ2-1,TRBV9
CASRATWLIYGYTF,-,TRBJ1-2,TRBV2
CASSGFRGNTGELFF,few,TRBJ2-2,TRBV2
CSARDGGGTLNEQFF,few,TRBJ2-1,TRBV20-1
CASRSRLDFNSPLHF,-,TRBJ1-6,TRBV7-6
CASGVRRSYEQYF,few,TRBJ2-7,TRBV27
CATSRAAAVGVNTEAFF,many,TRBJ1-1,TRBV15
CASSLQGAPTDTQYF,many,TRBJ2-3,TRBV7-7
CATLRGGREYF,-,TRBJ2-3,TRBV6-2/TRBV6-3
CASRQTGEGGANVLTF,-,TRBJ2-6,TRBV7-9
CASSLVADINNQPQHF,-,TRBJ1-5,TRBV7-8
CASSVASGGVTDTQYF,few,TRBJ2-3,TRBV9
CASSQDNYNEQFF,many,TRBJ2-1,TRBV4-2